Each of the 21 T cell receptor beta chains below was sequenced from the same sample in a study of T cell clonality in common variable immunodeficiency. Method: immunoSEQ multiplex PCR; TCRdb's copy keeps in-frame clones and lacks some. Observed in the sample are about 52,000 clones, none of them singletons. Source material: peripheral blood mononuclear cells. These receptors originate from a person aged 18 to 70 in good health.

The table lists this clone with many counts. From the germline J gene comes the end of the CDR3, since the read stops 3 residues before it. The gene calls are TRBV7-6 and TRBJ2-2; D is perhaps TRBD2 (6 bases). The CDR3 is made up of 16 amino acids. Germline assignment: CDR1 SGHVS and CDR2 FNYEAQ. V was shortened by 0 bases and J by 4 bases, with 12 bases between the two germline ends. The sequenced part of the CDR3 DNA is TGTGCCAGCAGCTTAGCGGAGGGGCGAGGCACCGGGGAG. Translation gives CASSLAEGRGTGE. The whole CDR3 protein is CASSLAEGRGTGELFF.

This clone was counted at least ten times. Coverage ceases 3 residues before the CDR3 finishes, and the germline J gene fills in the end. V usage is TRBV20-1 and J usage is TRBJ2-1, with 10 positions matching TRBD1. With V trimmed by 2 bases and J by 7 bases, 5 bases remained unmatched. CDR3 size: 14 residues. Germline values: CDR1 DFQATT, CDR2 SNEGSKA (reference sequence). The covered CDR3 bases are TGCAGTGCTAGAAGGACAGGGGGTTGGAATGAG. Protein product: CSARRTGGWNE. The full CDR3 protein reads CSARRTGGWNEQFF.

This clone was seen at least ten times. The read comes to an end 3 residues before the CDR3 does, leaving the germline J gene to fill in the end. The chain joins TRBV4-2 to TRBJ2-2; TRBD2 agrees at 7 bases. Germline V gene sequence: CDR1 LGHNA, CDR2 YNFKEQ. The CDR3 is 19 residues long. The trim removed 3 bases at V and 0 bases at J, leaving 13 bases unmatched. The part of the CDR3 DNA that was read is TGTGCCAGCAGCCATGCAACGGCGGGGGACCAATCGAACACCGGGGAG. The encoded protein is CASSHATAGDQSNTGE. The full CDR3 protein is CASSHATAGDQSNTGELFF.

This clone came up many times. Read coverage stops 3 residues before the CDR3 terminus; the germline J gene supplies the remainder. The gene calls are TRBV7-6 and TRBJ2-3; 10 nucleotides align to TRBD2. The CDR3 has 17 amino acids. The V and J ends lost 1 base and 3 bases, in that order; junction bases with no gene match: 7. The V gene's germline CDR1 is SGHVS and CDR2 FNYEAQ. The CDR3 DNA, read in part, is TGTGCCAGCAGCTTAGGGGCTAGCGGGAGTAGGACAGATACG. It codes for CASSLGASGSRTDT. In full, the CDR3 is CASSLGASGSRTDTQYF.

The sample holds many counts of this clone. The observed sequence ends 3 residues before the CDR3 terminus, with the missing tail filled in from the germline J gene. V usage is TRBV7-3 and J usage is TRBJ2-1, with D perhaps matching TRBD1 (6 bases). CDR1 is SGHTA and CDR2 is FQGTGA in the germline V gene. Trimming took off 2 bases at V and 3 bases at J, with 8 bases between the two ends. The CDR3 is 14 amino acids. The sequenced CDR3 bases are TGTGCCAGCAGCTTAGGGGGCCTCTACAATGAG. It encodes CASSLGGLYNE. The full CDR3 protein is CASSLGGLYNEQFF.

This clone was recorded many times. The read terminates 3 residues ahead of where the CDR3 ends, so the germline J gene completes it. The chain combines TRBV30 with TRBJ1-6, with 7 bases lining up with TRBD1. The CDR3 covers 13 residues. V lost 4 bases to trimming and J lost 7 bases; unmatched junction nucleotides: 4. CDR1 is GTSNPN, CDR2 SVGIG, per germline (reference sequence). CDR3 in amino acids: CAWNGQENSPLHF. Incomplete CDR3 DNA: TGTGCCTGGAACGGACAGGAAAATTCACCC.

This clone showed up many times. Compared with germline, one end of the junction differs, possibly owing to a read error. The CDR3 end is not reached by the read, which stops 3 residues before it; the germline J gene fills it in. The gene calls are TRBV7-7 and TRBJ2-5, with 8 nucleotides matching TRBD2. The germline gives CDR1 SSHAT, CDR2 FNYEAQ (reference sequence). This CDR3 is 14 amino acids long. Incomplete CDR3 DNA: TGTGCTAGCAGCCCAGACGGGGGGGCCGGGACC. Amino acids: CASSPDGGAGT. The CDR3 in its entirety is CASSPDGGAGTQYF.

Many counts were recorded for this clone. Coverage ceases 3 residues before the CDR3 finishes, and the germline J gene fills in the end. This chain connects TRBV5-1 to TRBJ2-7; perhaps TRBD1 as D (6 bases). Trimming cost V 4 bases and J 2 bases, with 13 bases left between them. CDR1 and CDR2 from the germline V gene are SGHRS and YFSETQ. The CDR3 totals 14 residues. The CDR3 region is CASSPPDRTYEQYF. The part of the CDR3 DNA that was read is TGCGCCAGCAGCCCCCCCGACAGGACCTACGAG.

This clone was counted at least ten times. Read data end 3 residues before the CDR3 end; the end is taken from the germline J gene. This rearrangement joins TRBV18 to TRBJ2-3; 8 bases are a match to TRBD2. With 6 bases clipped from V and 1 base from J, the junction kept 3 bases outside the gene matches. Per germline, CDR1 KGHSH and CDR2 LQKENI. The CDR3 covers 14 residues. The DNA read from the CDR3 is TGTGCCAGCTCCCGAGCGGGGGGCACAGATACG. Protein: CASSRAGGTDT. The whole CDR3 region reads CASSRAGGTDTQYF.

This clone appeared a few times. Coverage ceases 3 residues before the CDR3 finishes, and the germline J gene fills in the end. The V gene is TRBV19, the J gene TRBJ2-7; a possible D gene is TRBD1 (6 bases). V lost 4 bases, J lost 2 bases, and 12 bases lay in between. Germline V gives CDR1 LNHDA, CDR2 SQIVND (reference sequence). The CDR3 loop spans 14 amino acids. Incomplete CDR3 DNA: TGTGCCAGTAGTACTCAACAGGGCCCCTACGAG. It encodes CASSTQQGPYE. The full-length CDR3 reads as CASSTQQGPYEQYF.

This clone was counted many times. Read sequence stops 3 residues before the CDR3 end, and the germline J gene provides the missing end. This chain connects TRBV5-1 to TRBJ1-1, with D possibly matching TRBD1 (6 bases). V lost 4 bases and J lost 5, with 15 bases in between. There are 14 residues in the CDR3. Germline V gene lookup returns CDR1 SGHRS and CDR2 YFSETQ. The sequenced CDR3 bases are TGCGCCAGCAGCCAGGACAGTCAAATGACTGAA. It translates to CASSQDSQMTE. The complete CDR3 reads CASSQDSQMTEAFF.

The sample holds many counts of this clone. Read data end 3 residues before the CDR3 end; the end is taken from the germline J gene. This sequence joins TRBV7-3 and TRBJ2-1; 9 bases are shared with TRBD2. The trim removed 5 bases at V and 3 bases at J, leaving 5 bases unmatched. From germline, CDR1 is SGHTA and CDR2 FQGTGA. The length of the CDR3 is 15 residues. The DNA read from the CDR3 is TGTGCCAGCAGCCCCAGGACTAGCGTCTACAATGAG. It yields the protein CASSPRTSVYNE. The CDR3 in full is CASSPRTSVYNEQFF.

This clone was seen ten or more times. Read coverage stops 3 residues before the CDR3 terminus; the germline J gene supplies the remainder. This chain joins TRBV5-1 and TRBJ2-7, with D perhaps TRBD1 (5 bases). V lost 5 bases, J lost 0 bases, and 12 bases lay in between. Germline CDR1 is SGHRS and CDR2 is YFSETQ. The CDR3 extends over 14 amino acids. The CDR3 bases that were read are TGCGCCAGCAGATCCGACAGTACCTCCTACGAG. Translated: CASRSDSTSYE. The complete CDR3 reads CASRSDSTSYEQYF.

There are many counts of this clone. The CDR3 is cut off 3 residues early in the read; its end comes from the germline J gene. The chain employs TRBV5-5 and TRBJ1-2, with D perhaps TRBD1 (6 bases). CDR1 and CDR2 from the germline V gene are SGHKS and YYEKEE (reference sequence). V shed 5 bases and J shed 6 bases, with 20 bases lying between them. The CDR3 is made up of 15 amino acids. Incomplete CDR3 DNA: TGTGCCAGCAGTTTAGATTTAGGGGGGGGAGATGGC. Protein sequence: CASSLDLGGGDG. The whole CDR3 protein is CASSLDLGGGDGYTF.

This clone was picked up many times. The DNA ends 3 residues before the CDR3 does, and the rest of the CDR3 is filled in from the germline J gene. This chain joins TRBV6-2 or TRBV6-3 and TRBJ2-7; the match to TRBD2 covers 11 bases. The ends lost 7 bases at V and 2 bases at J; junction bases unmatched: 4. Germline loops: CDR1 MNHEY, CDR2 SVGEGT. CDR3 length: 14 residues. The part of the CDR3 DNA that was read is TGTGCCAGCACCGTAGCGGGAGGGACCTACGAG. Amino acid sequence: CASTVAGGTYE. The whole CDR3 protein is CASTVAGGTYEQYF.

There are many counts of this clone. The CDR3 goes on 3 residues after the read ends, and that part is filled in from the germline J gene. V is TRBV20-1 and J is TRBJ2-3; D gene unclear. Germline CDR1 and CDR2: DFQATT and SNEGSKA (reference sequence). The CDR3 extends over 16 amino acids. Trimming left V 0 bases short and J 0 bases short, with 13 bases between. The covered CDR3 bases are TGCAGTGCTAGAGATAGTAGGGCAGTTAGCACAGATACG. Protein product: CSARDSRAVSTDT. The CDR3 in its entirety is CSARDSRAVSTDTQYF.

This clone has a count of ten or more. The read terminates 3 residues before the CDR3 end, so the remaining end is supplied by the germline J gene. The chain joins TRBV20-1 to TRBJ2-2; D is possibly TRBD1 (6 bases). Germline lookup yields CDR1 DFQATT and CDR2 SNEGSKA (reference sequence). This CDR3 is built from 15 residues. The CDR3 protein is CSAFRGPGDFSPLFF. The part of the CDR3 DNA that was read is TGCAGTGCTTTCCGCGGGCCAGGGGATTTTTCACCG.

This clone was counted ten times or more. The DNA read from the CDR3 is TGTGCCAGCAGCTCCCAAACGGGGAACACAGATACG. This codes for CASSSQTGNTDT. The full-length CDR3 reads as CASSSQTGNTDTQYF. The V gene is TRBV11-2, the J gene TRBJ2-3, with a possible D match to TRBD2 (5 bases). Read coverage stops 3 residues before the CDR3 terminus; the germline J gene supplies the remainder. The CDR3 is 15 residues long. The germline V gene encodes CDR1 SGHAT and CDR2 FQNNGV. The V end lost 4 bases, the J end lost 2 bases, and 13 bases lay between the germline ends.

This clone occurred many times. The read is 3 residues too short to cover the CDR3 end, so that end is filled in from the germline J gene. This chain links TRBV4-1 with TRBJ1-6; D is unresolved. With 5 bases removed from V and 8 bases from J, the gap between germline ends came to 10 bases. Germline-derived CDR1 and CDR2 are MGHRA and YSYEKL. This CDR3 is 13 amino acids long. The CDR3 spells CASSTQADSPLHF. Partial CDR3 DNA: TGCGCCAGCAGCACCCAAGCGGATTCACCC.

In its sample, this clone was seen many times. The CDR3 bases that were read are TGCGCCAGCAGTGCAGGTAGCGGGGGTTACACAGATACG. This codes for CASSAGSGGYTDT. In full, the CDR3 is CASSAGSGGYTDTQYF. This sequence joins TRBV10-1 and TRBJ2-3; 9 bases fit TRBD2. The CDR3 is cut off 3 residues early in the read; its end comes from the germline J gene. The CDR3 consists of 16 residues. V gave up 4 bases and J gave up 2 bases; unmatched junction bases: 7. CDR1 is WNHNN, CDR2 SYGVQD, per germline (reference sequence).

This clone was counted ten times or more. The CDR3 sequence: CSARVVSGYEQYF. The CDR3 bases that were read are TGCAGTGCTAGAGTGGTCAGCGGCTACGAG. The rearrangement uses TRBV20-1 and TRBJ2-7; D is perhaps TRBD2 (5 bases). The CDR3 end lies 3 residues beyond the end of the read and is filled in from the germline J gene. This CDR3 is 13 amino acids long. CDR1 is DFQATT, CDR2 SNEGSKA, per germline (reference sequence). Trimming removed 1 base from V and 3 bases from J, with 10 bases in between.